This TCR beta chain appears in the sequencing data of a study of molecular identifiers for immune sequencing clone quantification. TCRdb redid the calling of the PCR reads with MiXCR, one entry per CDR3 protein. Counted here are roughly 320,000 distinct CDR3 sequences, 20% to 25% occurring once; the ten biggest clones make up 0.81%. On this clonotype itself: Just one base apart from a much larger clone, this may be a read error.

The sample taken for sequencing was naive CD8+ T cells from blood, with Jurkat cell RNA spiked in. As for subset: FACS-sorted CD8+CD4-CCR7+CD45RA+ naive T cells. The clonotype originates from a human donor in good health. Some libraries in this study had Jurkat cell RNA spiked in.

CDR3 sequence (DNA): TGTGCCAGCGGCCGACAGGGCAACAATCAGCCCCAGCATTTT. Residues: CASGRQGNNQPQHF. This sequence joins TRBV27 and TRBJ1-5; 7 positions agree with TRBD1. J gave up 3 bases and V 8 bases, and 7 bases lay outside the gene matches. This CDR3 spans 14 amino acids. The germline gives CDR1 MNHEY, CDR2 SMNVEV (reference sequence).